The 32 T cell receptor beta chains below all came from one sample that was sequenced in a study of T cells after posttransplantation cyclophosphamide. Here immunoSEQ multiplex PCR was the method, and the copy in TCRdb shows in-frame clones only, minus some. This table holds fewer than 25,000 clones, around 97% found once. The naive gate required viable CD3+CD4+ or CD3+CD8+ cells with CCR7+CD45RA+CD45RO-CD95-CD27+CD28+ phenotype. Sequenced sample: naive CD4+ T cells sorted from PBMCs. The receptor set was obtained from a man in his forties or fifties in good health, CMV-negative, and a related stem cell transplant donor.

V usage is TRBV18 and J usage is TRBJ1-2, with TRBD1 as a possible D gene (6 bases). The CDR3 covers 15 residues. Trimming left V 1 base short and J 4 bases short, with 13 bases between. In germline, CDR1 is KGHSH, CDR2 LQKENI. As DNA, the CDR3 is TGTGCCAGCTCACCACAACAGGGTTTGGGCTATGGCTACACCTTC. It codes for CASSPQQGLGYGYTF.

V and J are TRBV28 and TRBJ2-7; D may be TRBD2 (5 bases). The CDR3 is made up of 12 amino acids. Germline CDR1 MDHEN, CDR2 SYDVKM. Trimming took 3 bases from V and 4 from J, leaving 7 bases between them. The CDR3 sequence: CASSLGEYEQYF. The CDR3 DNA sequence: TGTGCCAGCAGTTTGGGAGAATACGAGCAGTACTTC.

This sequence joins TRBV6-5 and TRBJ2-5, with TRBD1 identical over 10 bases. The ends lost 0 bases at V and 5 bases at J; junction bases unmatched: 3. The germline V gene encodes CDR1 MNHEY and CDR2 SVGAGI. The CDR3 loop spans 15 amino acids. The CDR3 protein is CASSYSTGGLETQYF. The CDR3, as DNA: TGTGCCAGCAGTTACTCGACAGGGGGCTTGGAGACCCAGTACTTC.

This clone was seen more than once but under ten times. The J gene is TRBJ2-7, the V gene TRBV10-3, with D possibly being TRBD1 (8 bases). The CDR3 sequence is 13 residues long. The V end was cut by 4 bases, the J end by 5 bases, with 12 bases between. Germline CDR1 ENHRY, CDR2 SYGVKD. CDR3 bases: TGTGCCATCAGTGGGACAGGGAGGGACGAGCAGTACTTC. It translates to CAISGTGRDEQYF.

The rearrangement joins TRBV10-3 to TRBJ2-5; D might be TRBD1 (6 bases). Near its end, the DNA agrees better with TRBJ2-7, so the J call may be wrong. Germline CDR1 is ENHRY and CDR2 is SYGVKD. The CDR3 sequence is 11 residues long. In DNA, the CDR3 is TGTGCCACCAACGCACAGGGCGAGCAGTACTTC. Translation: CATNAQGEQYF.

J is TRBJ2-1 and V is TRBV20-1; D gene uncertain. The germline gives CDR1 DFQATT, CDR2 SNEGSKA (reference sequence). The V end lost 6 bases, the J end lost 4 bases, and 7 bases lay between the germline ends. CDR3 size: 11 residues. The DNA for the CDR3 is TGCAGTGCGCACAATTACAATGAGCAGTTCTTC. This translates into CSAHNYNEQFF.

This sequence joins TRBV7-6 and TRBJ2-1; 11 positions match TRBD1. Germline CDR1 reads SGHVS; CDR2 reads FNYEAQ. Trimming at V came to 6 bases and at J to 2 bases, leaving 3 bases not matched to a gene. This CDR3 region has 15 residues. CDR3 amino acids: CASRRGQGAYNEQFF. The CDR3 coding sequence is TGTGCCAGCAGACGGGGACAGGGGGCCTACAATGAGCAGTTCTTC.

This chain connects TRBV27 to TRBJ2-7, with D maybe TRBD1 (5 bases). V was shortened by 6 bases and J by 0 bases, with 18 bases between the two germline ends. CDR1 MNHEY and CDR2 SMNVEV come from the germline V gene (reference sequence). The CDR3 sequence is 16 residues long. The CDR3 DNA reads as TGTGCCAGCAGCTGGGGCCGGCCAGGGTTCTCCTACGAGCAGTACTTC. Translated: CASSWGRPGFSYEQYF.

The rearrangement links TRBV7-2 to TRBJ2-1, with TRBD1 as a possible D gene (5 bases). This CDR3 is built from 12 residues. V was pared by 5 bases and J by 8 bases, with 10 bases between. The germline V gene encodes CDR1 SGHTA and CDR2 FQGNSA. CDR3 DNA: TGTGCCAGCAGCCGAGGACATCATGAGCAGTTCTTC. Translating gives CASSRGHHEQFF. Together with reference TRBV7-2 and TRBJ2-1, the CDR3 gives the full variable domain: GAGVSQSPSNKVTEKGKDVELRCDPISGHTALYWYRQSLGQGLEFLIYFQGNSAPDKSGLPSDRFSAERTGGSVSTLTIQRTQQEDSAVYLCASSRGHHEQFFGPGTRLTVL.

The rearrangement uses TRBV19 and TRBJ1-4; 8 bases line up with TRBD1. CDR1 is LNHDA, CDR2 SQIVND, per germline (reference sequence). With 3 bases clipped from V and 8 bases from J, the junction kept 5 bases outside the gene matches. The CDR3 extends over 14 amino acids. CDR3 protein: CASSMTGVYEKLFF. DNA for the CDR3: TGTGCCAGTAGTATGACAGGGGTGTACGAAAAACTGTTTTTT.

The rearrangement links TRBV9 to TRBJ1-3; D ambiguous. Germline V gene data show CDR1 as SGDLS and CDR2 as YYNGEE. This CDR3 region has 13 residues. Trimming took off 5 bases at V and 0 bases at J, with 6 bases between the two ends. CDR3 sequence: CASRPDSGNTIYF. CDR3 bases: TGTGCCAGCAGGCCAGACTCTGGAAACACCATATATTTT. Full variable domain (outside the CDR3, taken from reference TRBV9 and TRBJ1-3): DSGVTQTPKHLITATGQRVTLRCSPRSGDLSVYWYQQSLDQGLQFLIQYYNGEERAKGNILERFSAQQFPDLHSELNLSSLELGDSALYFCASRPDSGNTIYFGEGSWLTVV.

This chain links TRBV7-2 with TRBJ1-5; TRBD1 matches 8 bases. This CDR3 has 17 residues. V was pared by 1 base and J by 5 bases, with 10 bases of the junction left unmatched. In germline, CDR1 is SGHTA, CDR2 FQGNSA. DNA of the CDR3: TGTGCCAGCAGCTTAGGTCGCGGACAGGGATCCTATCAGCCCCAGCATTTT. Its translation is CASSLGRGQGSYQPQHF.

The chain's CDR3 is CSPRGLYEQYF. CDR3 nucleotide sequence: TGCAGTCCCCGGGGACTCTACGAGCAGTACTTC. V and J are TRBV20-1 and TRBJ2-7; TRBD2 might be the D (6 bases). Germline V gives CDR1 DFQATT, CDR2 SNEGSKA (reference sequence). This CDR3 has 11 residues. V shed 8 bases and J shed 3 bases, with 11 bases lying between them.

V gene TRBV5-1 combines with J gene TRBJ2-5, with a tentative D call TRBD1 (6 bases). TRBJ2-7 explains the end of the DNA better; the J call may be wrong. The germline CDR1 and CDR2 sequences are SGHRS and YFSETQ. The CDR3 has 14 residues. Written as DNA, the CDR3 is TGCGCCAGCAGCCGGACAGTTAACTCCTACGAGCAGTACTTC. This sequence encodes CASSRTVNSYEQYF.

Here the CDR3 DNA reads TGCGCCAGCAGACTTACTAGCGGAGCGAACACCGGGGAGCTGTTTTTT. This sequence encodes CASRLTSGANTGELFF. The J gene is TRBJ2-2, the V gene TRBV5-1; the match to TRBD2 covers 8 bases. The trim removed 5 bases at V and 0 bases at J, leaving 6 bases unmatched. Germline V gene lookup returns CDR1 SGHRS and CDR2 YFSETQ. The CDR3 is made up of 16 amino acids.

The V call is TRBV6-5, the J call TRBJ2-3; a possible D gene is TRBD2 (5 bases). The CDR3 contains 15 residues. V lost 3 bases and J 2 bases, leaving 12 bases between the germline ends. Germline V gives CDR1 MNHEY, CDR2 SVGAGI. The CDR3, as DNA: TGTGCCAGCAGTTATACGGAGCGGTTCACAGATACGCAGTATTTT. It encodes CASSYTERFTDTQYF.

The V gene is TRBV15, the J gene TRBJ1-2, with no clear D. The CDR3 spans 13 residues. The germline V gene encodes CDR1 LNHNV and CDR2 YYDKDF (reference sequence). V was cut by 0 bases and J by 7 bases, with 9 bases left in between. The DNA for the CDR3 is TGTGCCACCAGCAGAGATTTAGCTTCTGGCTACACCTTC. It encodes CATSRDLASGYTF.

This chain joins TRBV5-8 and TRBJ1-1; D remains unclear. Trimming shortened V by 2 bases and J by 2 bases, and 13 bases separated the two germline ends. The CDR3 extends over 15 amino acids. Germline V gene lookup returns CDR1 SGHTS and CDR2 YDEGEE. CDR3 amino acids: CASSFWALSNTEAFF. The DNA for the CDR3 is TGTGCCAGCAGCTTTTGGGCCTTGTCCAACACTGAAGCTTTCTTT.

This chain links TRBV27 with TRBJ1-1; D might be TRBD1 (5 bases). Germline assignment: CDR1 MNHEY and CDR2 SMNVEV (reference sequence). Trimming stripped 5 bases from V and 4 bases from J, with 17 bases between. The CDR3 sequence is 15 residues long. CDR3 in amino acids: CASSPLGRGSTEAFF. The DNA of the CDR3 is TGTGCCAGCAGTCCACTCGGACGGGGGAGCACTGAAGCTTTCTTT.

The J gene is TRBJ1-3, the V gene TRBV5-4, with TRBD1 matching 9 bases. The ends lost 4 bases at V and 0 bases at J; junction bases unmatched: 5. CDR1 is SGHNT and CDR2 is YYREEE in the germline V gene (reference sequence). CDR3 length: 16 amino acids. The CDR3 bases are TGTGCCAGCAGCATGGGACAGGGTGCCTCTGGAAACACCATATATTTT. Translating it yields CASSMGQGASGNTIYF.

The DNA for the CDR3 is TGCGCCAGCAGCTCCTTGGGACTAGCGGTTGAGCAGTACTTC. Its translation: CASSSLGLAVEQYF. The V and J genes are TRBV5-1 and TRBJ2-7; TRBD2 aligns across 11 bases. Germline lookup yields CDR1 SGHRS and CDR2 YFSETQ. The CDR3 sequence is 14 residues long. V shed 3 bases and J 7 bases; nucleotides not matched to a gene: 6.

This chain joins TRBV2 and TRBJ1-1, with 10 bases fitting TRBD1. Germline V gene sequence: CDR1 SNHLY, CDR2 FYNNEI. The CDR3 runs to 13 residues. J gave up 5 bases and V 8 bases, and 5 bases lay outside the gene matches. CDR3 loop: CASRTGGETEAFF. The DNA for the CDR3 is TGTGCCAGCCGGACAGGGGGTGAGACTGAAGCTTTCTTT.

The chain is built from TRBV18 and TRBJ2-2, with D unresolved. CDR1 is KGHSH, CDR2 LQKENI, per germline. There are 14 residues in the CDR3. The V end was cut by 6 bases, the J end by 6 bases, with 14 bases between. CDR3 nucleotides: TGTGCCAGCTCTCACCGATTAGCTTCCGGGGAGCTGTTTTTT. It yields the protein CASSHRLASGELFF.

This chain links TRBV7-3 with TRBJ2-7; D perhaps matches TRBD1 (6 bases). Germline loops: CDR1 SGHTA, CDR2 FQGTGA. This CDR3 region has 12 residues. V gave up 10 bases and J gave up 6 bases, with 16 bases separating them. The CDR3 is CANLQGGSEQYF. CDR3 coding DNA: TGTGCCAACTTACAGGGTGGTTCCGAGCAGTACTTC.

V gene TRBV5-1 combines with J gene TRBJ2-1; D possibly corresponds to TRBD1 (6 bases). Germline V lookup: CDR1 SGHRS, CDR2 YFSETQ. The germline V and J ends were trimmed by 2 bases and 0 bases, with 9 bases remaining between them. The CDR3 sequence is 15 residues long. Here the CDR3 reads CASSLQGISYNEQFF. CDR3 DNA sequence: TGCGCCAGCAGCTTACAGGGTATCTCCTACAATGAGCAGTTCTTC.

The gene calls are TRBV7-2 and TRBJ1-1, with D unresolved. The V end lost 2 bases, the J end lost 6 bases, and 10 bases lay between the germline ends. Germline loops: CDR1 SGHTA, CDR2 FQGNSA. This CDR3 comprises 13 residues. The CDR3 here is CASSLLAPPEAFF. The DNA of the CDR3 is TGTGCCAGCAGCTTATTGGCCCCCCCTGAAGCTTTCTTT.

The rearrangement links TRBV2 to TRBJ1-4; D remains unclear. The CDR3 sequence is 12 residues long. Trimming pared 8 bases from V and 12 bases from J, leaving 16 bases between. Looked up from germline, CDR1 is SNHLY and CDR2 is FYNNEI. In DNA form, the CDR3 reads TGTGCCAGCGTCGAAGACGGTGGAGAACTGTTTTTT. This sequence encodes CASVEDGGELFF.

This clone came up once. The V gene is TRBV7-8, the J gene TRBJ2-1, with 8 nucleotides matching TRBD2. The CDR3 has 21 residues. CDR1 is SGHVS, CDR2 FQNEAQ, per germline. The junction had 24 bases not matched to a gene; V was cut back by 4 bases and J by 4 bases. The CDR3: CASSSQVPGLVTRGVYNEQFF. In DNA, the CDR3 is TGTGCCAGCAGCTCTCAAGTTCCGGGACTAGTGACCCGCGGCGTTTACAATGAGCAGTTCTTC.

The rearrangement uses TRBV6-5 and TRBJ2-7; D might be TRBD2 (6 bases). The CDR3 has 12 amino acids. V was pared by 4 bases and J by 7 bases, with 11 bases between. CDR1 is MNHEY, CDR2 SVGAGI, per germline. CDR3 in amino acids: CASSSGAGEQYF. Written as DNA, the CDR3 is TGTGCCAGCAGTTCAGGAGCGGGTGAGCAGTACTTC.

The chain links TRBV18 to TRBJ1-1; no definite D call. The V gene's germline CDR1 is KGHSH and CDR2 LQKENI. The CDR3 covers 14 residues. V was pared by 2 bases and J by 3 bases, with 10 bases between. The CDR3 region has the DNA TGTGCCAGCTCACCATCTCGAGAATACACTGAAGCTTTCTTT. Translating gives CASSPSREYTEAFF.

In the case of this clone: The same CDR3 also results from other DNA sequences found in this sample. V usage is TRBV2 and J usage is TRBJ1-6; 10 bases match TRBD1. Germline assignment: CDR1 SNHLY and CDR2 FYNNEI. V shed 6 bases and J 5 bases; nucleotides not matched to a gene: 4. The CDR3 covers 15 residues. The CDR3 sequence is CASRKGTGDNSPLHF. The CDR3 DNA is TGTGCCAGCAGGAAGGGGACAGGGGATAATTCACCCCTCCACTTT.

The CDR3 DNA reads TGTGCCAGCAGCTGGACAGCCACAGATACGCAGTATTTT. It encodes CASSWTATDTQYF. The V and J genes are TRBV2 and TRBJ2-3, with a weak D call TRBD1 (6 bases). V was clipped by 6 bases and J by 2 bases, with 9 bases between them. The CDR3 totals 13 residues. From germline, CDR1 is SNHLY and CDR2 FYNNEI.